This T cell receptor (beta chain) was captured in a study of blood T cell repertoires in COVID-19. Data came from immunoSEQ multiplex PCR; TCRdb stores just in-frame clones and leaves some out. This sample carries about 48,000 clones, around nine tenths of them seen once, and the ten largest clones take under 6.5%. Trimming took 0 bases from V and 7 from J, leaving 12 bases between them. Germline lookup yields CDR1 ENHRY and CDR2 SYGVKD. This CDR3 spans 14 amino acids. The receptor was isolated from a man in his 70s with acute or convalescent COVID-19. The sequencing sample was made of peripheral blood. V usage is TRBV10-3 and J usage is TRBJ1-1; TRBD1 might be the D (5 bases). The CDR3 loop is CAISESGEGSEAFF. CDR3 in DNA: TGTGCCATCAGTGAGTCGGGGGAGGGGAGTGAAGCTTTCTTT.